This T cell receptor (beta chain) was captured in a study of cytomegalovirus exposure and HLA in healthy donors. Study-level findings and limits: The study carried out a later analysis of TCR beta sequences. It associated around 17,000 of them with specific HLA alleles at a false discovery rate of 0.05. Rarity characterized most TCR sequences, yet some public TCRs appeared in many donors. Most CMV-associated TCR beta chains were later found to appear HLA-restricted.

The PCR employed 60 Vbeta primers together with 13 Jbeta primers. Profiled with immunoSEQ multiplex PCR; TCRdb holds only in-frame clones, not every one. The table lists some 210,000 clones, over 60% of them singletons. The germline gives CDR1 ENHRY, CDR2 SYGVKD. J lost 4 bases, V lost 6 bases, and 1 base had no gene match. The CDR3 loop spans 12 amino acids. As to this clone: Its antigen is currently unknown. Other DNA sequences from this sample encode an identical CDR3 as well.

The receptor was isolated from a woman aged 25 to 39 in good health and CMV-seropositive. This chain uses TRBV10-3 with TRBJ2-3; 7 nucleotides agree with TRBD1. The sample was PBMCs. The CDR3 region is CAISDRADTQYF. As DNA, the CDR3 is TGTGCCATCAGCGACAGGGCAGATACGCAGTATTTT.